This TCR beta chain derives from a study of cytomegalovirus exposure and HLA in healthy donors. Study findings and constraints: Later analysis revealed greater clonal expansion in HLA-associated TCR beta chains than in equally common others. About 90% or about 30% of the time was how often most TCR beta V segments were productive, according to an earlier analysis.

The primer mix had 60 Vbeta and 13 Jbeta primers. Assay used: immunoSEQ multiplex PCR; TCRdb lists only in-frame clones, some missing. The data contain approximately 160,000 clones, 60% to 80% of them singletons. This clone came up a few times. Antigen unknown. CDR3 length equals 15 residues. CDR1 and CDR2 (germline): GTSNPN, SVGIG (reference sequence). J lost 2 bases, V lost 4 bases, and 9 bases had no gene match. Sequencing input: PBMCs. The TCR originated in a man aged 18-30 years in good health and CMV-seropositive. This chain links TRBV30 with TRBJ2-5; 8 positions match TRBD2. The CDR3 region is CAWTFPGLGQETQYF. CDR3 nucleotide sequence: TGTGCCTGGACTTTCCCGGGACTAGGGCAAGAGACCCAGTACTTC. The full variable domain, in which reference TRBV30 and TRBJ2-5 provide the parts outside the CDR3, is SQTIHQWPATLVQPVGSPLSLECTVEGTSNPNLYWYRQAAGRGLQLLFYSVGIGQISSEVPQNLSASRPQDRQFILSSKKLLLSDSGFYLCAWTFPGLGQETQYFGPGTRLLVL.